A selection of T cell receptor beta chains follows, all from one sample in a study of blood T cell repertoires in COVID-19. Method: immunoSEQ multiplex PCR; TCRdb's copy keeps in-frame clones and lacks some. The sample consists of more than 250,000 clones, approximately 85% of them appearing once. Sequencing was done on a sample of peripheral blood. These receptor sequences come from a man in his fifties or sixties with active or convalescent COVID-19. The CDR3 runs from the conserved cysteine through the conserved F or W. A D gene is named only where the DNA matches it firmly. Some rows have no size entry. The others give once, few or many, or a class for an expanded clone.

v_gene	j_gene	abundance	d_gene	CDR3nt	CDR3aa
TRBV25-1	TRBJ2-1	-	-	TGTGCCAGCAGCTTAGTCGGGACTTCTCAGTTCTTC	CASSLVGTSQFF
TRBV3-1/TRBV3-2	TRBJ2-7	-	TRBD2	TGTGCCAGCGGGACTCCCGGGGGGGGGAACGAGCAGTACTTC	CASGTPGGGNEQYF
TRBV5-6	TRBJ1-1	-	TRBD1	TGTGCCAGCAGCATACAGGGGGGCACTGAAGCTTTCTTT	CASSIQGGTEAFF
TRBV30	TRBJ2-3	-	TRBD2	TGTGCCTGGAGGCTAATAGCGGGGCGAGATACGCAGTATTTT	CAWRLIAGRDTQYF
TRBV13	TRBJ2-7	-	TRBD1	TGTGCCAGCAGCTTAGACGGACAGGGTATAGGAGCCTACGAGCAGTACTTC	CASSLDGQGIGAYEQYF
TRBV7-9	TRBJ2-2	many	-	TGTGCCAGCAGCTTTTTCGGTCAGGGCTTGGGGAACACCGGGGAGCTGTTTTTT	CASSFFGQGLGNTGELFF
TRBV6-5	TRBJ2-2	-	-	TGTGCCAGCCGGAAGGGAGGAAGGAAGGTCGGGGAGCTGTTTTTT	CASRKGGRKVGELFF
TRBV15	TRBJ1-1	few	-	TGTGCCACCAGCAGAGGAGGTGGCAGGGTAGGTAATGAAGCTTTCTTT	CATSRGGGRVGNEAFF
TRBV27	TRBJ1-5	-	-	TGTGCCAGCAGTCTCTCAGGGGCATACCAGCCCCAGCATTTT	CASSLSGAYQPQHF
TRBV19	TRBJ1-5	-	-	TGTGCCAGTAGTTCCCAGGTAGGGGATGGCAATCAGCCCCAGCATTTT	CASSSQVGDGNQPQHF
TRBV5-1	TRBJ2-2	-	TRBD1	TGCGCCAGCAGCTGGGGGGACAGGGCTAACACCGGGGAGCTGTTTTTT	CASSWGDRANTGELFF
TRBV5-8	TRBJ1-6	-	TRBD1	TGTGCCAGCAACTCCGGGGGCACAGGGGTGTTCTCACCCCTCCACTTT	CASNSGGTGVFSPLHF
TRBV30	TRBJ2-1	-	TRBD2	TGTGCCTGGAACTCCCTGGCTAGCGGGATCCGACACAATGAGCAGTTCTTC	CAWNSLASGIRHNEQFF